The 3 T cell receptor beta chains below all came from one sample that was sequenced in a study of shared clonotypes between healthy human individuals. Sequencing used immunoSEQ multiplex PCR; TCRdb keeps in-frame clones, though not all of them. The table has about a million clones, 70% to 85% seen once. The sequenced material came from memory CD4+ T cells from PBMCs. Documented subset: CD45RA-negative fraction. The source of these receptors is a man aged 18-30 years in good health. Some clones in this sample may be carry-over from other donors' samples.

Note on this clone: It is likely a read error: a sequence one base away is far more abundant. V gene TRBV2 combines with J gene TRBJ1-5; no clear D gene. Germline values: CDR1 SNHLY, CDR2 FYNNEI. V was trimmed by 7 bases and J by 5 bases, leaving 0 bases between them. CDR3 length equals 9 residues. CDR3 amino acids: CASNQPQHF. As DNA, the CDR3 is TGTGCCAGCAATCAGCCCCAGCATTTT.

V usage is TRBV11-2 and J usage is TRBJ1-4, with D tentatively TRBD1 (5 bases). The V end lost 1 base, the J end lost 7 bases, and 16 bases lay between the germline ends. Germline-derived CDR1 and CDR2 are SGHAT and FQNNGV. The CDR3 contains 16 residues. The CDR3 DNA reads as TGTGCCAGCAGCTTAGCAACGGCGGGGAGGGGTGAAAAACTGTTTTTT. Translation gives CASSLATAGRGEKLFF.

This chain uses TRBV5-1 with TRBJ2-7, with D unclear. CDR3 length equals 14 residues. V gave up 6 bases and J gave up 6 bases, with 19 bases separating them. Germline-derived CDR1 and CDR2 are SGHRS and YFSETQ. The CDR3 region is CASNTGPSGGEQYF. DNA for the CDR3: TGCGCCAGCAACACCGGGCCCTCAGGTGGCGAGCAGTACTTC.